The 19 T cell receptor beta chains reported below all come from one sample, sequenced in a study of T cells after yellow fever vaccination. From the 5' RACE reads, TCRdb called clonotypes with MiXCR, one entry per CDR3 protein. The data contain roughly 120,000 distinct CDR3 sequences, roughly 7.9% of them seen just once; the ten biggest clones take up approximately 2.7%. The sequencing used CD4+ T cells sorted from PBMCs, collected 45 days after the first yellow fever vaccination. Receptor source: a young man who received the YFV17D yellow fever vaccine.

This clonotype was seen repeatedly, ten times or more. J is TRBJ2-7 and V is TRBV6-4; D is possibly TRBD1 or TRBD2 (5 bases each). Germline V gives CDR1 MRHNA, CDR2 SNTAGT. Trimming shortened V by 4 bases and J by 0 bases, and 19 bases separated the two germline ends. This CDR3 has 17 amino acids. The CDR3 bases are TGTGCCAGCAGTGCCCTGGGGGAGCCCGTGAGCTCCTACGAGCAGTACTTC. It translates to CASSALGEPVSSYEQYF.

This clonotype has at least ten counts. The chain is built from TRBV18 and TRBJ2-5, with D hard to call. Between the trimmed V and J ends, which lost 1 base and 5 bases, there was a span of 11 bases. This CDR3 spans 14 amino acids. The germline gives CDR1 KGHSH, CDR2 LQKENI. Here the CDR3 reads CASSPRQGSETQYF. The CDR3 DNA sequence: TGTGCCAGCTCACCACGCCAAGGATCCGAGACCCAGTACTTC.

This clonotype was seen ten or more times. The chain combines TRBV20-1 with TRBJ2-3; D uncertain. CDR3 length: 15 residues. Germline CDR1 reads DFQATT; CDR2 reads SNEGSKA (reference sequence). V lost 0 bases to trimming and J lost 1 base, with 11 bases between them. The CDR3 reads CSARDYLLGTDTQYF. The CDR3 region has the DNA TGCAGTGCTAGAGATTACCTCCTAGGCACAGATACGCAGTATTTT.

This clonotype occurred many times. The CDR3 sequence: CASSVGSRSGGGTQYF. The CDR3 DNA sequence: TGTGCCAGCAGCGTAGGATCGCGATCGGGAGGGGGGACCCAGTACTTC. The gene calls are TRBV9 and TRBJ2-5; 8 bases fit TRBD2. Germline CDR1 and CDR2: SGDLS and YYNGEE. The V segment lost 0 bases and the J segment 7 bases; nucleotides outside the gene matches: 11. CDR3 size: 16 residues.

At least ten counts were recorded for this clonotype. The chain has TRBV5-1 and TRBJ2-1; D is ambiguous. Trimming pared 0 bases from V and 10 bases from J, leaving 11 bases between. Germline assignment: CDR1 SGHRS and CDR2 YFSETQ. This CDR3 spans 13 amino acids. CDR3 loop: CASSLEGLTEQFF. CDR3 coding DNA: TGCGCCAGCAGCTTGGAGGGCCTCACGGAGCAGTTCTTC. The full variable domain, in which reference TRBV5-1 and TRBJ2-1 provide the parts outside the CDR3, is KAGVTQTPRYLIKTRGQQVTLSCSPISGHRSVSWYQQTPGQGLQFLFEYFSETQRNKGNFPGRFSGRQFSNSRSEMNVSTLELGDSALYLCASSLEGLTEQFFGPGTRLTVL.

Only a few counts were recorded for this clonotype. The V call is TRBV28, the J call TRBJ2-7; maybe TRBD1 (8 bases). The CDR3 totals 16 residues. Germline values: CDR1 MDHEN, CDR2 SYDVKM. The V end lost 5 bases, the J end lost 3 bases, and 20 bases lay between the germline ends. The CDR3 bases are TGTGCCAGCAGTACCCCAGGGGGCGGGGGCGGCTACGAGCAGTACGTC. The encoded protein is CASSTPGGGGGYEQYV.

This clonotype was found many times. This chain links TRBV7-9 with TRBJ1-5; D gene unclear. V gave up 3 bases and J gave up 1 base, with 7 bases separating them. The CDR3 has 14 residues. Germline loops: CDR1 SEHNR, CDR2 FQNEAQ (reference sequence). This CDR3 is CASSLPGSNQPQHF. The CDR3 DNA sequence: TGTGCCAGCAGCTTGCCTGGGAGCAATCAGCCCCAGCATTTT.

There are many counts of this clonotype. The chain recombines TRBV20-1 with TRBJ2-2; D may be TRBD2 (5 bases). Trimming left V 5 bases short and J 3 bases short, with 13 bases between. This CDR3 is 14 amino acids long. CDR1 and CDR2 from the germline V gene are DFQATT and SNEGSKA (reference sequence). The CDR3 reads CSALRTLYTGELFF. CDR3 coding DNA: TGCAGTGCTCTTAGGACTCTGTACACCGGGGAGCTGTTTTTT.

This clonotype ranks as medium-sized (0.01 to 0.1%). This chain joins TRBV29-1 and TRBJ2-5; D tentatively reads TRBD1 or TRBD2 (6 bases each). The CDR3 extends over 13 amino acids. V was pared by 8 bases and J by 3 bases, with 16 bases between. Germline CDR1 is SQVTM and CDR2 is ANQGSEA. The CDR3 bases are TGCAGCACCCAAAGGGGGGCGGAAGAGACCCAGTACTTC. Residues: CSTQRGAEETQYF.

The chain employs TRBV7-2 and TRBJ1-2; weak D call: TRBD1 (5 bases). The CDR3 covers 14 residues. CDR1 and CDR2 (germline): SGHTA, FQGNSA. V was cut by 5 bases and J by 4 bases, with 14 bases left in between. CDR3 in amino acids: CASSASVGVYGYTF. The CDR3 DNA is TGTGCCAGCAGCGCTTCGGTGGGGGTCTATGGCTACACCTTC.

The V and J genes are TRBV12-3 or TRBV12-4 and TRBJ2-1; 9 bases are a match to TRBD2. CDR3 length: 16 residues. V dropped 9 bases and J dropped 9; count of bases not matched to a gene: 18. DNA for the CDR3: TGTGCCAGTAAACCTCCTGGCGGGGGGGCCATCGGTGAGCAGTTCTTC. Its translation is CASKPPGGGAIGEQFF.

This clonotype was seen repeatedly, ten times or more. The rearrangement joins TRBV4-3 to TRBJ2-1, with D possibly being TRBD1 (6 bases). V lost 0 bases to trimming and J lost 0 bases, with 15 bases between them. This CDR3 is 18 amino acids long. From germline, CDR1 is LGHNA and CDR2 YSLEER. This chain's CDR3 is CASSQEGQGPYSYNEQFF. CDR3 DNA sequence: TGCGCCAGCAGCCAAGAGGGTCAGGGGCCCTACTCCTACAATGAGCAGTTCTTC.

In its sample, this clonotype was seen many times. CDR3 bases: TGTGCCAGCAGCTTGGGTCCCCCGGTGGTAGTCGATAATAGCAATCAGCCCCAGCATTTT. Translated: CASSLGPPVVVDNSNQPQHF. V gene TRBV5-6 combines with J gene TRBJ1-5; D not resolved. V lost 0 bases and J lost 0, with 22 bases in between. The CDR3 has 20 amino acids. Per the germline V gene, CDR1 is SGHDT and CDR2 is YYEEEE.

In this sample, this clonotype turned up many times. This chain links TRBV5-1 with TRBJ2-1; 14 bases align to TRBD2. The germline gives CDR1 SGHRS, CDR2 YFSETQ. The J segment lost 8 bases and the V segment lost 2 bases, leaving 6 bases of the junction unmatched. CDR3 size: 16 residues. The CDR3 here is CASSFATSGGAHEQFF. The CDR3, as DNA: TGCGCCAGCAGCTTTGCGACTAGCGGGGGGGCCCATGAGCAGTTCTTC.

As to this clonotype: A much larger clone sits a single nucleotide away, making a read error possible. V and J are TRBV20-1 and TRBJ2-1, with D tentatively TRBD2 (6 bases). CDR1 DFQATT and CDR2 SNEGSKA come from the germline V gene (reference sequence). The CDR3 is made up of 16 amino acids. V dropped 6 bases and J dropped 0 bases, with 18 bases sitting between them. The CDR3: CSAPGRREPSYNEQFF. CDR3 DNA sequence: TGCAGTGCCCCTGGCCGCCGGGAGCCCTCCTACAATGAGCAGTTCTTC.

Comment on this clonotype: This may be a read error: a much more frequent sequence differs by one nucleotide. For the CDR3, the DNA is TGCAGTGGAACTAGCGGTGGAGGTCCGTGGGAGAGCCAGTACTTC. This codes for CSGTSGGGPWESQYF. The rearrangement links TRBV20-1 to TRBJ2-5; 8 nucleotides agree with TRBD2. CDR3 length equals 15 residues. Germline CDR1 reads DFQATT; CDR2 reads SNEGSKA (reference sequence).

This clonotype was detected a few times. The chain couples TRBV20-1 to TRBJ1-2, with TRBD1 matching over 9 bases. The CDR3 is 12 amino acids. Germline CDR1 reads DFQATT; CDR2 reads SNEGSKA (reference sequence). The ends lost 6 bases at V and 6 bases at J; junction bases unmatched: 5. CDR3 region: CSAPDRGDGYTF. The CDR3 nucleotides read TGCAGTGCGCCCGACAGGGGGGATGGCTACACCTTC.

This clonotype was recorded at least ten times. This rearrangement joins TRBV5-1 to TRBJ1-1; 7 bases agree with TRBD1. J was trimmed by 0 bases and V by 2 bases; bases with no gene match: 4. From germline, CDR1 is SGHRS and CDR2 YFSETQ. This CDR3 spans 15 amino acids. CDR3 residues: CASSFRGTMNTEAFF. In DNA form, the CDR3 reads TGCGCCAGCAGCTTCAGGGGGACGATGAACACTGAAGCTTTCTTT.

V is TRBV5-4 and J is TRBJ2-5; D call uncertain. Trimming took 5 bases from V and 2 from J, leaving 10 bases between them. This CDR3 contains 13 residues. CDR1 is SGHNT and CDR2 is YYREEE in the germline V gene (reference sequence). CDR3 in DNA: TGTGCCAGCAGTTTTACGAGGCAAGAGACCCAGTACTTC. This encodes CASSFTRQETQYF.